The entry that follows covers one TCR beta chain sequence. There is no known antigen for this receptor. Base-call qualities are not available, and no considerably larger clone is one nucleotide away. CD8 naive samples were obtained by positive selection for CCR7 among CD45RO-negative cells, yielding a CD45RA+CCR7+ population from which TemRA cells were excluded. The donors were healthy, HIV-negative adults who had no recently reported acute infections or vaccinations. Every donor was a Caucasian adult residing in Nashville, Tennessee, USA. Blood was obtained by leukapheresis, after which PBMCs were separated by Ficoll-Histopaque density gradient centrifugation and cryopreserved in liquid nitrogen vapor phase. Purity and quantity of every magnetically sorted T cell population were checked by analytical flow cytometry. Genomic DNA was isolated from each sorted fraction and quantified by UV absorbance on a Nanodrop 2000c.

Using the deep immunoSEQ assay, TCR CDR3 regions were amplified from genomic DNA by multiplex PCR. Extracted genomic DNA from each cell subset was spread evenly across all wells of several immunoSEQ 96-well plates, with each plate serving as a replicate. For sorted subsets, about 210 ng of genomic DNA, equivalent to roughly 33,000 T cell genomes, went into each replicate PCR. The purified libraries were quantified using a Qubit 3.0 fluorometer, sized with a Bioanalyzer 2100, and then quantified again using the KAPA Library Quantification kit. Every immunoSEQ 96-well plate was sequenced on a dedicated single-read 150-cycle Illumina NextSeq 550 flow cell. The study's own analysis went as follows. Because the immunoSEQ output included only junctional sequences and no quality scores, the filtering could not be the same as the filtering used for full-length reads. To assign V/J genes and CDR3, sequences were annotated against IMGT germline references using PyIR, a Python wrapper for IgBLAST v1.9. Reads were filtered out if the reads had weak V/J assignments (E-value above 1e-6), no CDR3, stop codons, out-of-frame junctions, or ambiguous translated residues. A V3J clonotype was defined by an identical inferred V gene, J gene, and CDR3 amino acid sequence. To compute the percentage overlap between repertoires, the number of shared unique clonotypes was divided by the size of the smaller repertoire. Repertoire richness was assessed with RTK rarefaction, the Chao1 estimator, and Recon v2.1 estimates of unobserved clonotypes. Generation probabilities were computed with OLGA for all TCRbeta clonotypes obtained by the gDNA method from four donors. The immuneACCESS repertoire file appears here via TCRdb, limited to in-frame rearrangements. These files lack a portion of the clones; in checked studies, under half of the deficit traces to unresolved V genes, and the cause of the others is not known. That table supplies the V and J calls and clone size; D and trimming were determined from the DNA. The sample table contains about 2,200,000 clones; only one count was recorded for about 93% of them. Of the sample, 1.5% to 2% is held by the ten largest clones.

This sample was taken from a study of shared clonotypes between healthy human individuals (dated by TCRdb to between 2020 and 2021). About the full investigation: The cohort comprised a couple of women and a few men aged 18 to 49 years. For each donor, three plates each were used for CD4 naive and CD4 memory, two plates were used for CD8 naive, and one plate was used for CD8 memory. The study deeply sequenced blood TCR repertoires of about 5 healthy adults to estimate repertoire size and the extent of clonotype sharing between individuals. To increase sequencing depth and limit assay-specific biases, different laboratories used diverse techniques to prepare libraries and sequence TCR repertoires. Leukapheresis yielded between about 0.8 and 8.9 billion PBMCs per donor.

Results and caveats for the whole study, not just this receptor: Even with the large sequencing depth, rarefaction of the sorted-subset datasets indicated that sequencing was incomplete. Estimated clonotype richness was generally larger for naive than for memory subsets. Higher generation probabilities were observed for clonotypes shared by all four sorted-subset donors than for non-shared clonotypes. Based on pairwise subsampling, the degree of clonotype sharing among donors was expected to be affected by sequencing depth. Sampling was restricted to blood, and TCR repertoires in tissue are likely to differ from TCR repertoires in blood. Across a handful of donors, approximately 4.6% of naive CD4, more than 3% of naive CD8, roughly 2.2% of memory CD4, and roughly 0.41% of memory CD8 clonotypes were shared. Because the study included a small number of donors, the genetic and exposure-history diversity represented was limited.

The sample consisted of naive CD8+ T cells from PBMCs. What the cell subset or site label conveys for this sample: CD45RA+CCR7+. The TCR comes from a man aged 18 to 29 in good health. Some clones in this sample may be carry-over from other donors' samples.

The DNA is as follows: TGTGCCAGCAGCTTAGTTTATGTTGACAGCGCTTATAGCAATCAGCCCCAGCATTTT. Its translation is CASSLVYVDSAYSNQPQHF. The chain employs TRBV7-9 and TRBJ1-5; D gene: possibly TRBD1, on 5 matching bases. The germline V gene (reference sequence) yields SEHNR for CDR1 and FQNEAQ for CDR2. The CDR3 goes from the cysteine to the phenylalanine over 19 residues. Only CDR3 DNA is held: 57 bases, read in frame from base 1. Deletion took 1 base off V and 0 bases off J, with a span of 19 bases between the germline ends. Beyond the CDR3, the reference TRBV7-9 and TRBJ1-5 genes provide the residues; the full variable domain reads: DTGVSQNPRHKITKRGQNVTFRCDPISEHNRLYWYRQTLGQGPEFLTYFQNEAQLEKSRLLSDRFSAERPKGSFSTLEIQRTEQGDSAMYLCASSLVYVDSAYSNQPQHFGDGTRLSIL.